This TCR beta chain was documented in a study of cytomegalovirus exposure and HLA in healthy donors. Study-level information: Most donors, 80% to 90% of 398 genotyped, fell in the Caucasian-associated ancestry cluster. Study-level findings and limits: Cytomegalovirus status was reportedly diagnosed by the classifier with high specificity and sensitivity.

The CDR3 loop spans 14 amino acids. Germline-derived CDR1 and CDR2 are LNHNV and YYDKDF (reference sequence). Trimming stripped 1 base from V and 2 bases from J, with 9 bases between. As to this clone: No antigen is known for it.

In the PCR, 60 Vbeta and 13 Jbeta primers were used. This table comes from immunoSEQ multiplex PCR, and its TCRdb copy is limited to in-frame clones, with some not included. Counted here are roughly 240,000 clones, over 75% occurring once; the ten biggest clones make up about 0.47%. This receptor was taken from a boy aged 5-17 years in good health and CMV-seronegative. The chain carries TRBV15 and TRBJ2-7, with D tentatively TRBD2 (6 bases). Sequences were obtained from PBMCs. The CDR3 loop reads CATSRGGGTYEQYF. For the CDR3, the DNA is TGTGCCACCAGCAGAGGGGGCGGGACCTACGAGCAGTACTTC.